Each of the 10 T cell receptor beta chains below was sequenced from the same sample in a study of early T cells in non-severe SARS-CoV-2 infection (dated by TCRdb to the early 2020s). Library method: 5' RACE. Sequencing instrument: NextSeq 500. TCRdb handled the public reads itself, with Q25 trimming in fastp and clone calling in MiXCR, and kept productive beta chains. CDR3 protein duplicates are merged, each entry listing the most common genes and DNA. The sample table shows tens of thousands of distinct CDR3 sequences, and more than 12% are seen once. Roughly 3.7% of the sample is in the top ten clones. The sample consisted of whole blood, taken at baseline. These TCRs come from an adult who was a healthcare worker with PCR-confirmed SARS-CoV-2 infection or an uninfected control (not recorded which).

The chain employs TRBV27 and TRBJ2-7, with unresolved D. Trimming stripped 3 bases from V and 6 bases from J, with 9 bases between. The CDR3 is 12 amino acids. Germline V gives CDR1 MNHEY, CDR2 SMNVEV (reference sequence). The CDR3 nucleotides are TGTGCCAGCAGTTTGAATTCGGGCGAGCAGTACTTC. Its protein product is CASSLNSGEQYF.

This clonotype appeared many times. The chain has TRBV9 and TRBJ2-1; 12 bases map to TRBD2. Trimming cost V 1 base and J 6 bases; bases outside gene matches: 5. CDR1 and CDR2 (germline): SGDLS, YYNGEE. This CDR3 spans 16 amino acids. The CDR3 region has the DNA TGTGCCAGCAGCGTACTAGCGGGAGGGCCGGGCAATGAGCAGTTCTTC. Amino acid sequence: CASSVLAGGPGNEQFF.

This clonotype was seen a handful of times. A much larger clone differs from this one at a single base, so this may be a read error. The V call is TRBV7-6, the J call TRBJ1-1, with no clear D. Trimming left V 1 base short and J 7 bases short, with 4 bases between. CDR3 length: 11 amino acids. Germline V lookup: CDR1 SGHVS, CDR2 FNYEAQ. The CDR3 DNA sequence: TGTGCCAGCAGCTTAGAGGGTGAAGCTTTCTTT. Translated, it gives CASSLEGEAFF.

CDR3 DNA: TGTGCCAGCAGTTTCGGGCGGCTAGCTCCCTACGAGCAGTACTTC. The encoded protein is CASSFGRLAPYEQYF. The rearrangement links TRBV27 to TRBJ2-7; D might be TRBD2 (5 bases). Germline-derived CDR1 and CDR2 are MNHEY and SMNVEV (reference sequence). The V gene lost 3 bases and the J gene lost 2 bases, with 14 bases spanning the gap. This CDR3 contains 15 residues.

This clonotype was observed many times. This chain connects TRBV7-6 to TRBJ2-3; TRBD2 aligns across 10 bases. This CDR3 contains 14 residues. Unmatched junction bases numbered 0, after V lost 5 bases and J lost 1 base. Germline V gene sequence: CDR1 SGHVS, CDR2 FNYEAQ. CDR3 coding DNA: TGTGCCAGCAGCGGGACTAGCGGCACAGATACGCAGTATTTT. This sequence encodes CASSGTSGTDTQYF.

This clonotype showed up just a few times. This chain uses TRBV7-2 with TRBJ2-1, with 11 bases lining up with TRBD2. Per germline, CDR1 SGHTA and CDR2 FQGNSA. The CDR3 runs to 17 residues. J lost 9 bases, V lost 1 base, and 11 bases had no gene match. This CDR3 reads CASSLVPTSGMYGEQFF. The CDR3 bases are TGTGCCAGCAGCTTAGTCCCGACTAGCGGGATGTACGGTGAGCAGTTCTTC.

This clonotype was seen only a few times. The chain employs TRBV2 and TRBJ1-4, with 10 positions matching TRBD1. Germline CDR1 is SNHLY and CDR2 is FYNNEI. V lost 7 bases to trimming and J lost 4 bases; unmatched junction nucleotides: 6. The CDR3 loop spans 15 amino acids. The chain's CDR3 is CASTRTGGSNEKLFF. The CDR3 bases are TGTGCCAGCACCAGGACAGGGGGAAGTAATGAAAAACTGTTTTTT. Filled out from reference TRBV2 and TRBJ1-4, the complete variable domain reads EPEVTQTPSHQVTQMGQEVILRCVPISNHLYFYWYRQILGQKVEFLVSFYNNEISEKSEIFDDQFSVERPDGSNFTLKIRSTKLEDSAMYFCASTRTGGSNEKLFFGSGTQLSVL.

The sample holds a few counts of this clonotype. J is TRBJ2-1 and V is TRBV5-1; D is possibly TRBD2 (6 bases). Germline CDR1 is SGHRS and CDR2 is YFSETQ. The CDR3 is 14 residues long. Trimming pared 3 bases from V and 9 bases from J, leaving 16 bases between. The CDR3 spells CASSSQTGVSEQFF. CDR3 DNA: TGCGCCAGCAGCTCCCAAACGGGAGTGAGTGAGCAGTTCTTC.

This clonotype was seen a handful of times. The chain couples TRBV20-1 to TRBJ1-1, with D possibly matching TRBD1 (5 bases). The CDR3 sequence is 14 residues long. The germline V gene has CDR1 DFQATT and CDR2 SNEGSKA (reference sequence). Trimming left V 4 bases short and J 1 base short, with 13 bases between. Written as DNA, the CDR3 is TGCAGTGCTACTCGGGACGCCCAGAACACTGAAGCTTTCTTT. Protein: CSATRDAQNTEAFF.

This clonotype occurred a few times. The chain couples TRBV7-3 to TRBJ1-6, with unresolved D. V was pared by 5 bases and J by 5 bases, with 7 bases between. The CDR3 has 13 amino acids. Germline CDR1 is SGHTA and CDR2 is FQGTGA. CDR3: CASSLRNNSPLHF. For the CDR3, the DNA is TGTGCCAGCAGCCTACGAAATAATTCACCCCTCCACTTT.